This TCR beta chain emerged from a study of T-cell memory formation after mild COVID-19. Trimming removed 2 bases at V and 2 bases at J, with 8 bases between. There are 13 residues in the CDR3. Germline V gene data show CDR1 as SGHRS and CDR2 as YFSETQ. Using its own MiXCR run on the 5' RACE reads, TCRdb lists one record per CDR3 protein. The sample lists 300,000 to 400,000 distinct CDR3 sequences, roughly 13% occurring once. This clonotype was counted between two and nine times. The sequence was obtained from a man between 18 and 29 years old who had mild COVID-19 (a few samples of this study predate the infection). Cell type and time point are not known. The rearrangement links TRBV5-1 to TRBJ2-7; weak D call: TRBD1 (5 bases). The sample was PBMCs or a T cell subset sorted from them (not recorded which). DNA of the CDR3: TGCGCCAGCAGCTTACCAGGGACCTACGAGCAGTACTTC. This gives the protein CASSLPGTYEQYF.